Following are 18 T cell receptor beta chains from one sample sequenced in a study of shared clonotypes between healthy human individuals. Only in-frame clones appear in the TCRdb table, and some are missing; sequencing was by immunoSEQ multiplex PCR. The table lists about 2.3 million clones, approximately 95% of them singletons. The sample taken for sequencing was naive CD4+ T cells from PBMCs. Documented subset: CD45RA+ positively selected. Receptors were obtained from a man younger than 35 in good health. Some clones in this sample may be carry-over from other donors' samples.

Note on this clone: This specimen includes other DNA sequences encoding the same CDR3. This chain connects TRBV16 to TRBJ2-5; no definite D call. The CDR3 is 12 residues long. V was pared by 0 bases and J by 5 bases, with 4 bases between. Germline CDR1 is KGHSY and CDR2 is FQNENV. CDR3 bases: TGTGCCAGCAGCCAATCACGGGAGACCCAGTACTTC. This codes for CASSQSRETQYF.

The chain joins TRBV7-3 to TRBJ2-1, with D perhaps TRBD1 (6 bases). The CDR3 totals 17 residues. V shed 1 base and J shed 0 bases, with 13 bases lying between them. Germline CDR1 SGHTA, CDR2 FQGTGA. CDR3 amino acids: CASSLRGPASSYNEQFF. DNA for the CDR3: TGTGCCAGCAGCTTAAGGGGGCCAGCTAGCTCCTACAATGAGCAGTTCTTC.

Only one count was recorded for this clone. V is TRBV11-2 and J is TRBJ1-1, with D perhaps TRBD1 (6 bases). Germline CDR1 and CDR2: SGHAT and FQNNGV. Trimming left V 7 bases short and J 6 bases short, with 18 bases between. The length of the CDR3 is 14 residues. The CDR3 loop is CASTPGGGSAEAFF. For the CDR3, the DNA is TGTGCCAGCACCCCTGGAGGGGGTAGCGCTGAAGCTTTCTTT.

The chain recombines TRBV2 with TRBJ1-2; 11 nucleotides match TRBD1. The CDR3 runs to 14 residues. V lost 11 bases and J lost 4; bases outside the gene matches: 9. Germline CDR1 reads SNHLY; CDR2 reads FYNNEI. The CDR3 here is CAVGTGGPPYGYTF. The CDR3 DNA reads TGTGCCGTCGGGACAGGGGGACCACCCTATGGCTACACCTTC.

The chain couples TRBV11-2 to TRBJ2-7; D is uncertain. V lost 1 base and J lost 7, with 11 bases in between. This CDR3 has 13 amino acids. CDR1 is SGHAT, CDR2 FQNNGV, per germline. The DNA for the CDR3 is TGTGCCAGCAGCTTAGGTATCCAGTGGGAGCAGTACTTC. Translated: CASSLGIQWEQYF.

The chain recombines TRBV2 with TRBJ2-1; 7 nucleotides match TRBD1. The junction had 2 bases not matched to a gene; V was cut back by 1 base and J by 5 bases. Per germline, CDR1 SNHLY and CDR2 FYNNEI. This CDR3 is built from 14 residues. The CDR3 coding sequence is TGTGCCAGCAGTGAAGAGGGGGCGGACAATGAGCAGTTCTTC. Its translation: CASSEEGADNEQFF.

The chain couples TRBV15 to TRBJ2-7; 9 bases match TRBD2. The CDR3 contains 16 residues. The V gene end was trimmed by 4 bases and the J gene end by 5 bases; junction bases not matched to a gene: 12. Germline loops: CDR1 LNHNV, CDR2 YYDKDF (reference sequence). The CDR3 spells CATSTNRAGGIHEQYF. DNA of the CDR3: TGTGCCACCAGCACCAACCGGGCGGGAGGGATCCACGAGCAGTACTTC.

The chain uses TRBV30 and TRBJ1-4; D is unclear. The CDR3 contains 14 residues. Looked up from germline, CDR1 is GTSNPN and CDR2 is SVGIG (reference sequence). V was cut by 4 bases and J by 9 bases, with 18 bases left in between. The CDR3 protein is CAWNVGGGPKKLFF. The CDR3 coding sequence is TGTGCCTGGAACGTAGGAGGAGGGCCGAAAAAACTGTTTTTT.

With respect to this clone: The same CDR3 can be traced to other DNA sequences in this sample. V usage is TRBV15 and J usage is TRBJ1-5, with D unclear. The CDR3 has 12 amino acids. The germline V and J ends were trimmed by 1 base and 6 bases, with 4 bases remaining between them. Germline V gives CDR1 LNHNV, CDR2 YYDKDF (reference sequence). The CDR3: CATSRVGQPQHF. CDR3 in DNA: TGTGCCACCAGCAGAGTGGGTCAGCCCCAGCATTTT.

The chain employs TRBV7-6 and TRBJ1-1, with unresolved D. Deletions cut 3 bases from V and 1 base from J, with 9 bases between. This CDR3 contains 14 residues. Per germline, CDR1 SGHVS and CDR2 FNYEAQ. The CDR3 region has the DNA TGTGCCAGCAGCTTCACACATGGGAACACTGAAGCTTTCTTT. Encoded protein: CASSFTHGNTEAFF.

V is TRBV27 and J is TRBJ1-2, with D possibly being TRBD1 (6 bases). V was cut by 0 bases and J by 12 bases, with 17 bases left in between. The CDR3 length is 14 residues. Looked up from germline, CDR1 is MNHEY and CDR2 is SMNVEV (reference sequence). The CDR3 DNA reads as TGTGCCAGCAGTTTATCTCGGGACACCCCTCTCAACACCTTC. As protein: CASSLSRDTPLNTF.

V and J are TRBV5-1 and TRBJ2-1; 10 nucleotides agree with TRBD2. CDR3 length equals 15 residues. J gave up 7 bases and V 7 bases, and 11 bases lay outside the gene matches. Germline CDR1 SGHRS, CDR2 YFSETQ. CDR3 nucleotides: TGCGCCAGCGCCCCTAGCGGGAGTGTGGCGAATGAGCAGTTCTTC. Amino acid sequence: CASAPSGSVANEQFF. Variable domain in full (rest from reference TRBV5-1 and TRBJ2-1): KAGVTQTPRYLIKTRGQQVTLSCSPISGHRSVSWYQQTPGQGLQFLFEYFSETQRNKGNFPGRFSGRQFSNSRSEMNVSTLELGDSALYLCASAPSGSVANEQFFGPGTRLTVL.

V is TRBV7-2 and J is TRBJ2-5; TRBD2 matches 7 bases. This CDR3 has 13 amino acids. V lost 5 bases to trimming and J lost 7 bases; unmatched junction nucleotides: 7. Germline V CDR1 and CDR2: SGHTA, FQGNSA. The CDR3 DNA is TGTGCCAGCAGCCCGAGGTTAGCGGGGACCCAGTACTTC. It translates to CASSPRLAGTQYF.

The rearrangement uses TRBV7-8 and TRBJ2-3; D remains unclear. CDR1 and CDR2 (germline): SGHVS, FQNEAQ. The CDR3 consists of 14 residues. V gave up 0 bases and J gave up 3 bases, with 7 bases separating them. The chain's CDR3 is CASSLAKVTDTQYF. CDR3 DNA sequence: TGTGCCAGCAGCTTAGCGAAGGTAACAGATACGCAGTATTTT.

The CDR3 DNA follows: TGTGCCAGCAGCCCACAGCGGGGTAACAATGAGCAGTTCTTC. It translates to CASSPQRGNNEQFF. The chain joins TRBV9 to TRBJ2-1; 7 bases are a match to TRBD2. CDR1 is SGDLS and CDR2 is YYNGEE in the germline V gene. This CDR3 is 14 amino acids long. Trimming removed 4 bases from V and 5 bases from J; junction bases left unmatched: 6.

V gene TRBV5-1 combines with J gene TRBJ1-3; D gene uncertain. V was cut by 3 bases and J by 0 bases, with 13 bases left in between. The CDR3 sequence is 16 residues long. Per the germline V gene, CDR1 is SGHRS and CDR2 is YFSETQ. The CDR3 sequence is CASSSGPLSSGNTIYF. The CDR3 DNA reads as TGCGCCAGCAGCTCAGGACCGCTAAGCTCTGGAAACACCATATATTTT.

This rearrangement joins TRBV28 to TRBJ1-4; D not certain. Germline-derived CDR1 and CDR2 are MDHEN and SYDVKM. The CDR3 has 12 residues. Trimming took off 1 base at V and 8 bases at J, with 5 bases between the two ends. The CDR3 DNA reads as TGTGCCAGCAGTTTATTAAGGGAAAAACTGTTTTTT. It translates to CASSLLREKLFF.

This clone was picked up one time. The rearrangement uses TRBV19 and TRBJ2-5; D tentatively fits TRBD1 or TRBD2 (6 bases each). The CDR3 runs to 12 residues. Germline V gives CDR1 LNHDA, CDR2 SQIVND (reference sequence). Trimming left V 7 bases short and J 4 bases short, with 10 bases between. CDR3 bases: TGTGCCAGTACCGAGGGGGGAGAGACCCAGTACTTC. Encoded protein: CASTEGGETQYF.